The 13 T cell receptor beta chains below all came from one sample that was sequenced in a study of cytomegalovirus exposure and HLA in healthy donors. PCR amplification relied on 60 Vbeta primers (plus 13 Jbeta primers). Here immunoSEQ multiplex PCR was the method, and the copy in TCRdb shows in-frame clones only, minus some. The profile shows approximately 110,000 clones, around 78% of them singletons. The sequencing input was PBMCs. The origin of the receptors is a man aged 40-49 years in good health and CMV-seronegative.

A note on this clone: The sample contains more than one DNA sequence encoding this CDR3. This chain joins TRBV6-5 and TRBJ1-2, with TRBD1 as a possible D gene (6 bases). This CDR3 spans 13 amino acids. Germline V gene data show CDR1 as MNHEY and CDR2 as SVGAGI. Between the trimmed V and J ends, which lost 2 bases and 4 bases, there was a span of 8 bases. The DNA for the CDR3 is TGTGCCAGCAGTTACGGGGGCGGCTATGGCTACACCTTC. Protein sequence: CASSYGGGYGYTF.

The rearrangement joins TRBV19 to TRBJ1-5; 10 bases map to TRBD1. V was clipped by 6 bases and J by 4 bases; unmatched bases: 3. Germline V gene data show CDR1 as LNHDA and CDR2 as SQIVND (reference sequence). CDR3 length: 14 residues. The CDR3 DNA sequence: TGTGCCAGTAGCGACAGGGGGCCTAATCAGCCCCAGCATTTT. Translated, it gives CASSDRGPNQPQHF.

The chain is built from TRBV10-3 and TRBJ2-5, with D perhaps matching TRBD1 (6 bases). V lost 4 bases, J lost 5 bases, and 14 bases lay in between. Germline V gene lookup returns CDR1 ENHRY and CDR2 SYGVKD. The CDR3 covers 14 residues. CDR3 DNA: TGTGCCATCAGTGGGGGCACAGGGCTGGAGACCCAGTACTTC. Protein sequence: CAISGGTGLETQYF.

The chain carries TRBV15 and TRBJ2-5; 7 nucleotides match TRBD1. The assigned J gene may be wrong: the sequence end matches TRBJ2-7 better. The CDR3 is made up of 15 amino acids. Germline values: CDR1 LNHNV, CDR2 YYDKDF (reference sequence). CDR3 region: CATSLRSRGTYEQYF. CDR3 sequence (DNA): TGTGCCACCTCCCTAAGGTCCAGGGGGACCTACGAGCAGTACTTC.

The J gene is TRBJ2-5, the V gene TRBV19; 8 positions agree with TRBD2. V dropped 10 bases and J dropped 5; count of bases not matched to a gene: 12. The CDR3 covers 14 residues. Germline V lookup: CDR1 LNHDA, CDR2 SQIVND (reference sequence). The CDR3: CATKTSAGAETQYF. The CDR3 nucleotides are TGTGCCACCAAGACTTCAGCGGGGGCTGAGACCCAGTACTTC.

The genes are TRBV15 and TRBJ1-1; a weak D match, TRBD1 (5 bases). This CDR3 is 15 amino acids long. Germline V lookup: CDR1 LNHNV, CDR2 YYDKDF (reference sequence). Trimming stripped 5 bases from V and 1 base from J, with 14 bases between. The CDR3 nucleotides read TGTGCCACCAGCTCGGTCAGGGCCCAGAACACTGAAGCTTTCTTT. Its translation is CATSSVRAQNTEAFF.

This clone has just one count. V is TRBV27 and J is TRBJ2-5; TRBD2 agrees at 11 bases. V lost 6 bases, J lost 5 bases, and 11 bases stayed unmatched. The CDR3 is 16 residues long. Germline V gene lookup returns CDR1 MNHEY and CDR2 SMNVEV (reference sequence). In nucleotides, the CDR3 is TGTGCCAGCAGGAAGGGGATAGCGGGGGGGCGGGAGACCCAGTACTTC. Amino acid sequence: CASRKGIAGGRETQYF.

V is TRBV28 and J is TRBJ1-2; 12 bases match TRBD1. The CDR3 runs to 18 residues. V gave up 5 bases and J gave up 6 bases; unmatched junction bases: 16. Germline CDR1 is MDHEN and CDR2 is SYDVKM. The CDR3 bases are TGTGCCAGCAGTAGATCCGGGACAGGGGGCTCCCGCGGCGATGGCTACACCTTC. Amino acid sequence: CASSRSGTGGSRGDGYTF.

This chain joins TRBV28 and TRBJ1-1, with 7 bases lining up with TRBD1. V was pared by 6 bases and J by 12 bases, with 13 bases of the junction left unmatched. CDR3 length: 13 residues. Germline loops: CDR1 MDHEN, CDR2 SYDVKM. CDR3 residues: CASSLDLQGTSFF. For the CDR3, the DNA is TGTGCCAGCAGCTTAGACTTACAGGGGACGTCTTTCTTT.

V and J are TRBV19 and TRBJ1-1; D call uncertain. V shed 0 bases and J shed 0 bases, with 8 bases lying between them. Germline assignment: CDR1 LNHDA and CDR2 SQIVND (reference sequence). The CDR3 spans 15 residues. CDR3 sequence reads: CASSIEGLVNTEAFF. CDR3 coding DNA: TGTGCCAGTAGTATAGAGGGCCTCGTGAACACTGAAGCTTTCTTT. The whole variable domain, filled in from reference TRBV19 and TRBJ1-1, reads DGGITQSPKYLFRKEGQNVTLSCEQNLNHDAMYWYRQDPGQGLRLIYYSQIVNDFQKGDIAEGYSVSREKKESFPLTVTSAQKNPTAFYLCASSIEGLVNTEAFFGQGTRLTVV.

The chain employs TRBV5-1 and TRBJ2-7, with TRBD2 as a possible D gene (6 bases). Germline CDR1 is SGHRS and CDR2 is YFSETQ. Trimming shortened V by 6 bases and J by 4 bases, and 8 bases separated the two germline ends. CDR3 length equals 11 residues. CDR3 residues: CASTGAYEQYF. As DNA, the CDR3 is TGCGCCAGCACGGGAGCATACGAGCAGTACTTC.

CDR3 protein: CASRNRGGLSGDTQYF. The CDR3 nucleotides read TGTGCCAGTAGGAATCGGGGGGGCCTTTCGGGAGATACGCAGTATTTT. V gene TRBV19 combines with J gene TRBJ2-3; 8 bases line up with TRBD2. CDR1 and CDR2 (germline): LNHDA, SQIVND (reference sequence). Germline trimming cut 6 bases from V and 5 bases from J; bases unmatched to any gene: 13. The CDR3 is made up of 16 amino acids.

The chain employs TRBV7-9 and TRBJ2-3; 10 bases agree with TRBD2. The CDR3 is 15 amino acids. Trimming at V came to 5 bases and at J to 1 base, leaving 3 bases not matched to a gene. Germline lookup yields CDR1 SEHNR and CDR2 FQNEAQ (reference sequence). CDR3 sequence (DNA): TGTGCCAGCAGCGAAGGGACTAGCGGCACAGATACGCAGTATTTT. Protein sequence: CASSEGTSGTDTQYF.